This TCR beta chain stems from a study of blood T cell repertoires in COVID-19. Study-wide context: T cells, B-cell-depleted T cells, or PBMCs provided the cDNA or gDNA that served as material.

Authors' analysis steps: Using reference gene primer amplification, nucleated cell counts were estimated. Profiled with immunoSEQ multiplex PCR; TCRdb holds only in-frame clones, not every one. V and J calls and clone size follow that table, whereas D and trimming were derived from the DNA. The sample lists around 150,000 clones, 70% to 85% occurring once. Per the germline V gene, CDR1 is SGHNT and CDR2 is YYREEE (reference sequence). The CDR3 has 16 amino acids. J gave up 5 bases and V 0 bases, and 9 bases lay outside the gene matches. The rearrangement joins TRBV5-4 to TRBJ2-5; 8 bases agree with TRBD1. The material sequenced was peripheral blood. The TCR comes from an elderly woman with acute or convalescent COVID-19. Here the CDR3 DNA reads TGTGCCAGCAGCTTGGCCGGCAGGGGGCCTGGGGAGACCCAGTACTTC. Protein: CASSLAGRGPGETQYF.